The 11 T cell receptor beta chains below were found in one sample sequenced in a study of shared clonotypes between healthy human individuals. It was CD45RO-negative cells, positively selected for CCR7, that made up naive CD8 cells, with terminally differentiated effector memory CD45RA+ cells excluded. Assay used: immunoSEQ multiplex PCR; TCRdb lists only in-frame clones, some missing. The sample carries approximately 840,000 clones, 90% to 97% recorded once. Sequenced material: naive CD8+ T cells sorted from blood. These receptors originate from a young man in good health.

The rearrangement links TRBV29-1 to TRBJ2-7, with 14 bases identical to TRBD2. CDR1 and CDR2 from the germline V gene are SQVTM and ANQGSEA. The CDR3 is 14 amino acids. J gave up 3 bases and V 7 bases, and 5 bases lay outside the gene matches. The DNA for the CDR3 is TGCAGCGCCCGGGGACTAGCGGGAGTCTACGAGCAGTACTTC. This sequence encodes CSARGLAGVYEQYF.

This clone has only one observation. This sequence joins TRBV29-1 and TRBJ1-2; 7 nucleotides line up with TRBD1. V lost 1 base and J lost 0; bases outside the gene matches: 5. CDR1 and CDR2 from the germline V gene are SQVTM and ANQGSEA. The CDR3 runs 15 residues. The DNA for the CDR3 is TGCAGCGTTGAAGCGATGGGACAGACTAACTATGGCTACACCTTC. This encodes CSVEAMGQTNYGYTF. Based on the CDR3 plus reference TRBV29-1 and TRBJ1-2, the full variable domain is SAVISQKPSRDICQRGTSLTIQCQVDSQVTMMFWYRQQPGQSLTLIATANQGSEATYESGFVIDKFPISRPNLTFSTLTVSNMSPEDSSIYLCSVEAMGQTNYGYTFGSGTRLTVV.

The V call is TRBV29-1, the J call TRBJ1-2, with a tentative D call TRBD1 (6 bases). The germline V and J ends were trimmed by 3 bases and 6 bases, with 14 bases remaining between them. Germline CDR1 SQVTM, CDR2 ANQGSEA. This CDR3 has 13 amino acids. The CDR3 loop is CSVDSGAGDGYTF. The CDR3 DNA follows: TGCAGCGTTGATTCGGGAGCAGGGGATGGCTACACCTTC.

Note on this clone: Other nucleotide sequences from this sample produce the same CDR3. The CDR3 bases are TGTGCCAGCAGTGAGGAGGGCCACGAGCAGTACTTC. Translated: CASSEEGHEQYF. The chain combines TRBV2 with TRBJ2-7, with a possible D match to TRBD2 (6 bases). V was pared by 3 bases and J by 5 bases, with 8 bases between. The CDR3 extends over 12 amino acids. Germline loops: CDR1 SNHLY, CDR2 FYNNEI.

The chain carries TRBV11-2 and TRBJ2-1; the D gene could be TRBD1 or TRBD2 (5 bases each). This CDR3 is built from 14 residues. The germline gives CDR1 SGHAT, CDR2 FQNNGV. V was cut by 5 bases and J by 4 bases, with 12 bases left in between. DNA for the CDR3: TGTGCCAGCAGCCCCGAGTGGGGGTACAATGAGCAGTTCTTC. Translation: CASSPEWGYNEQFF.

The chain carries TRBV27 and TRBJ2-4; possible D gene TRBD1, 5 bases. CDR1 is MNHEY, CDR2 SMNVEV, per germline (reference sequence). The V end was cut by 5 bases, the J end by 0 bases, with 17 bases between. This CDR3 is built from 17 residues. For the CDR3, the DNA is TGTGCCAGCAGTCACCTAGACAGCCCTGGAGCCAAAAACATTCAGTACTTC. Translation gives CASSHLDSPGAKNIQYF.

The V and J genes are TRBV4-1 and TRBJ2-7; TRBD1 matches 8 bases. The CDR3 is 15 amino acids. Trimming cost V 4 bases and J 0 bases; bases outside gene matches: 5. Germline assignment: CDR1 MGHRA and CDR2 YSYEKL. The CDR3 DNA reads TGCGCCAGCAGCCGAGACGGACAGGGCTCCTACGAGCAGTACTTC. Translated, it gives CASSRDGQGSYEQYF.

The rearrangement joins TRBV14 to TRBJ1-3; D uncertain. The CDR3 has 15 residues. Germline lookup yields CDR1 SGHDN and CDR2 FVKESK. Trimming pared 6 bases from V and 0 bases from J, leaving 12 bases between. CDR3 nucleotide sequence: TGTGCCAGCAGAGGTCAACGGCTCTCTGGAAACACCATATATTTT. This gives the protein CASRGQRLSGNTIYF.

This chain joins TRBV11-1 and TRBJ2-3, with TRBD1 identical over 8 bases. Germline V gene sequence: CDR1 SGHAT, CDR2 FQDESV (reference sequence). V was clipped by 5 bases and J by 4 bases; unmatched bases: 8. The CDR3 spans 15 residues. CDR3 loop: CASSTWTGPPDTQYF. For the CDR3, the DNA is TGTGCCAGCAGCACTTGGACAGGGCCTCCAGATACGCAGTATTTT.

This clone was observed once. The gene calls are TRBV5-4 and TRBJ2-4; 11 nucleotides agree with TRBD1. The germline gives CDR1 SGHNT, CDR2 YYREEE (reference sequence). The V segment lost 1 base and the J segment 5 bases; nucleotides outside the gene matches: 8. The CDR3 contains 17 residues. The CDR3 DNA reads as TGTGCCAGCAGCTTGCCGACCGAGGGACAGGGGGAAAACATTCAGTACTTC. Translating it yields CASSLPTEGQGENIQYF. Complete variable domain (other parts from reference TRBV5-4 and TRBJ2-4): ETGVTQSPTHLIKTRGQQVTLRCSSQSGHNTVSWYQQALGQGPQFIFQYYREEENGRGNFPPRFSGLQFPNYSSELNVNALELDDSALYLCASSLPTEGQGENIQYFGAGTRLSVL.

The V call is TRBV5-1, the J call TRBJ2-5, with TRBD2 matching 12 bases. The germline gives CDR1 SGHRS, CDR2 YFSETQ. V shed 0 bases and J 5 bases; nucleotides not matched to a gene: 5. CDR3 size: 16 residues. DNA of the CDR3: TGCGCCAGCAGCTTGGGACTAGCGGGAGTATTGGAGACCCAGTACTTC. It encodes CASSLGLAGVLETQYF.